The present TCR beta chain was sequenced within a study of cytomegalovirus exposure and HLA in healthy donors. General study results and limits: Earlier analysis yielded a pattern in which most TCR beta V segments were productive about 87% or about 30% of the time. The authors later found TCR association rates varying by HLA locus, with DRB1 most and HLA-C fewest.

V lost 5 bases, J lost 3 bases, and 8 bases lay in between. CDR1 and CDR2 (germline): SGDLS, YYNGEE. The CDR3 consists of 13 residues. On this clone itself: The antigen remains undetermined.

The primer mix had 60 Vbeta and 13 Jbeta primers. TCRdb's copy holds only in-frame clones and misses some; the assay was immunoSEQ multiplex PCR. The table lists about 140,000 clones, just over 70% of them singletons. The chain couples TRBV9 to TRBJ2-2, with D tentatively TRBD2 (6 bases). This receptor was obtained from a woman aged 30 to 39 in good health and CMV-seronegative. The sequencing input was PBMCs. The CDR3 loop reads CASRWGDTGELFF. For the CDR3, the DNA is TGTGCCAGCAGGTGGGGGGACACCGGGGAGCTGTTTTTT.